Here is one TCR beta chain with its context. Its antigen is unknown. The sample is drawn from a study of cytomegalovirus exposure and HLA in healthy donors. Between the trimmed V and J ends, which lost 4 bases and 1 base, there was a span of 7 bases. The CDR3 extends over 13 amino acids. Germline-derived CDR1 and CDR2 are LGHNA and YNFKEQ. Study-wide findings and caveats: Rare sequences made up most TCRs, while some public TCRs were found in many donors.

PCR was performed using 60 Vbeta and 13 Jbeta primers. Sequencing used immunoSEQ multiplex PCR; TCRdb keeps in-frame clones, though not all of them. The table lists approximately 90,000 clones, roughly two thirds of them singletons, with roughly 6.3% in the top ten. The chain employs TRBV4-2 and TRBJ1-1; a weak D match, TRBD1 (5 bases). The sequence was obtained from a woman under 40 in good health and CMV-seronegative. The sequenced sample consisted of PBMCs. CDR3 DNA: TGTGCCAGCAGCCGGGGGGAGAACACTGAAGCTTTCTTT. This codes for CASSRGENTEAFF.